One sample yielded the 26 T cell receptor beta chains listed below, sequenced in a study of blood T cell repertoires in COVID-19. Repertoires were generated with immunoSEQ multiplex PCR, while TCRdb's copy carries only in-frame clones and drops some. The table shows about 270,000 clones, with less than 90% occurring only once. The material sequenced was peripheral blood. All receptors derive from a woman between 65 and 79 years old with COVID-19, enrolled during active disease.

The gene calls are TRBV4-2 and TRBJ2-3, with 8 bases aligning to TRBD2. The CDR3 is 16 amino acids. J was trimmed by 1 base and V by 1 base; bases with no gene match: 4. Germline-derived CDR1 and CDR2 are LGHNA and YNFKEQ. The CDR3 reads CASSQAPGGGTDTQYF. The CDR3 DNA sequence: TGTGCCAGCAGCCAAGCCCCCGGGGGGGGCACAGATACGCAGTATTTT.

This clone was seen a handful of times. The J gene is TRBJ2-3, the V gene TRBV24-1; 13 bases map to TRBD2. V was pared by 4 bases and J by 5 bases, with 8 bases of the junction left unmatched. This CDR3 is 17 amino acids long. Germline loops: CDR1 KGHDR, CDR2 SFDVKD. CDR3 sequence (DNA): TGTGCCACCAGTGACCAAAACGGACTAGCGGGGGTAGATACGCAGTATTTT. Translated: CATSDQNGLAGVDTQYF.

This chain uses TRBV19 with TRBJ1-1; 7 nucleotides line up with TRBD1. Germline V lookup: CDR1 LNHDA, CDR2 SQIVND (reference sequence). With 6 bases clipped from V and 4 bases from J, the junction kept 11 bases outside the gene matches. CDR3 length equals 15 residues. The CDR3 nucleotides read TGTGCCAGTAGGCCTATCTCAGGGGGGACCACTGAAGCTTTCTTT. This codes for CASRPISGGTTEAFF.

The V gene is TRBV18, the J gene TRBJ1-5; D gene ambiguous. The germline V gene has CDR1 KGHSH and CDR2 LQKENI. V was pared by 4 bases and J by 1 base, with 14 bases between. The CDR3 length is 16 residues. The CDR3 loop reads CASSQGVGFSNQPQHF. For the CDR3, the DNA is TGTGCCAGCTCACAGGGAGTCGGGTTCAGCAATCAGCCCCAGCATTTT.

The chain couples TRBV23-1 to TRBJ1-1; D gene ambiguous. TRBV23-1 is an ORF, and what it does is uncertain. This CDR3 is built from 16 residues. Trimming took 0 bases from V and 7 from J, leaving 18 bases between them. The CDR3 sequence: CASSQSSSVPRVEAFF. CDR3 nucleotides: TGCGCCAGCAGTCAATCTTCCTCGGTACCTAGAGTTGAAGCTTTCTTT.

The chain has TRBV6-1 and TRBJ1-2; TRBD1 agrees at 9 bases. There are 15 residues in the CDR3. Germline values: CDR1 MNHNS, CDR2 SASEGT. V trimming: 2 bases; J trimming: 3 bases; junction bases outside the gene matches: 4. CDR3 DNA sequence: TGTGCCAGCAGTGAAATGTGGGACAGGGACTATGGCTACACCTTC. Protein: CASSEMWDRDYGYTF.

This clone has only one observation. CDR3 DNA: TGTGCCAGCAGCCACGGACAGGGGCACTCACCCCTCCACTTT. This codes for CASSHGQGHSPLHF. The rearrangement uses TRBV3-1 (or the pseudogene TRBV3-2) and TRBJ1-6, with 9 bases that match TRBD1. The germline gives CDR1 LGHDT, CDR2 YNNKEL (reference sequence). CDR3 size: 14 residues. With V trimmed by 3 bases and J by 10 bases, 4 bases remained unmatched.

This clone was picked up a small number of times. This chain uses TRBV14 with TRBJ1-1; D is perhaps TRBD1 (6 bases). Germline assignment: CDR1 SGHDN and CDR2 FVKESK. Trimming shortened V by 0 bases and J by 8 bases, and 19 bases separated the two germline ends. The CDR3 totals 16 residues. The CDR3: CASSQEGWETGGEAFF. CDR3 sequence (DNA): TGTGCCAGCAGCCAAGAAGGCTGGGAGACAGGAGGAGAAGCTTTCTTT.

CDR3 nucleotides: TGTGCCAGCTCACTTGGACAGGCCAACTCTGGAAACACCATATATTTT. Translating gives CASSLGQANSGNTIYF. The chain couples TRBV18 to TRBJ1-3; 7 nucleotides agree with TRBD1. J lost 0 bases, V lost 4 bases, and 6 bases had no gene match. From germline, CDR1 is KGHSH and CDR2 LQKENI. This CDR3 region has 16 residues.

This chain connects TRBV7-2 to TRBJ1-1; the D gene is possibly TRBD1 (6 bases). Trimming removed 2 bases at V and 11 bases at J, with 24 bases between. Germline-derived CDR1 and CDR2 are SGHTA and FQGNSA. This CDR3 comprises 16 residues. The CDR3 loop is CASSLQGLQGSGKAFF. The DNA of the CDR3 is TGTGCCAGCAGCTTACAGGGCCTACAGGGAAGTGGGAAGGCTTTCTTT.

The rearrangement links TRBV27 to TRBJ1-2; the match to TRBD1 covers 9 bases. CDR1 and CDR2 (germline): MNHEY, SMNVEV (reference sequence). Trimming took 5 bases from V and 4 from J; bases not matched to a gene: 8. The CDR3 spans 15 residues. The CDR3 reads CASSGELTGGYGYTF. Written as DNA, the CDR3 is TGTGCCAGCAGTGGAGAATTGACAGGGGGCTATGGCTACACCTTC.

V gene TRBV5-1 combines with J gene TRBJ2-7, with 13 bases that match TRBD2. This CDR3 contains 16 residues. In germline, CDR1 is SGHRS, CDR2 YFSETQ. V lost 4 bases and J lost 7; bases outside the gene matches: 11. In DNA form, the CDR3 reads TGCGCCAGCAGCGAGGGATCACTAGCGGGGGGGCCAGAGCAGTACTTC. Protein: CASSEGSLAGGPEQYF.

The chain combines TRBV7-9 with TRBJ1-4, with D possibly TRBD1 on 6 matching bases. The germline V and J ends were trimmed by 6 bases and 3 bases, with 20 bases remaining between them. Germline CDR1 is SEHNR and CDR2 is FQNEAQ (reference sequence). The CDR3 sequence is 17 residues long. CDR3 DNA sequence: TGTGCCAGCAGAATAGGAACAGGGCATTCGTCTAATGAAAAACTGTTTTTT. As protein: CASRIGTGHSSNEKLFF.

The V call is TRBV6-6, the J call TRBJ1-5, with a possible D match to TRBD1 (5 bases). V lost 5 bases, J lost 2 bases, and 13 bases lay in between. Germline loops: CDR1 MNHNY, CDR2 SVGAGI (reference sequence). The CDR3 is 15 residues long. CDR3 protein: CASSPQDMGNQPQHF. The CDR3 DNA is TGTGCCAGCAGTCCACAGGATATGGGCAATCAGCCCCAGCATTTT.

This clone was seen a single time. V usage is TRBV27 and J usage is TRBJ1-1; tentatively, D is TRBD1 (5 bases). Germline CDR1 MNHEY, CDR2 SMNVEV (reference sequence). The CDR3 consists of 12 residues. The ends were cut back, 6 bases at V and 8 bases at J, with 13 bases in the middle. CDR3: CASRAIQEEAFF. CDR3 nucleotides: TGTGCCAGCAGGGCTATACAGGAAGAAGCTTTCTTT.

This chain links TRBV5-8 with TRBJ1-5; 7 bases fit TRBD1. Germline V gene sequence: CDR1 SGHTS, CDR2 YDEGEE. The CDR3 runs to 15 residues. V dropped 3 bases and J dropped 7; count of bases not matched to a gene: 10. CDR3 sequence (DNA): TGTGCCAGCAGCTACCGACAGGGTCAATCACAGCCCCAGCATTTT. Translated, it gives CASSYRQGQSQPQHF.

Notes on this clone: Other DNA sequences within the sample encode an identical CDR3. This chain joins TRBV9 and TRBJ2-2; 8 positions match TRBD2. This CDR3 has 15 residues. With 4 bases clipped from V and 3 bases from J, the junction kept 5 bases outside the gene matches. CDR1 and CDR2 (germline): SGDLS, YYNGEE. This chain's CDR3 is CASSPGGGHTGELFF. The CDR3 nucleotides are TGTGCCAGCAGCCCCGGGGGGGGGCACACCGGGGAGCTGTTTTTT.

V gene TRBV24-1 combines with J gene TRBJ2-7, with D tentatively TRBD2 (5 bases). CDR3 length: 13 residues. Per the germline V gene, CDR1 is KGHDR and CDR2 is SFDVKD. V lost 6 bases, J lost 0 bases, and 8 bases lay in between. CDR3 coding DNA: TGTGCCACCAGTCGAGGGAGCTCCTACGAGCAGTACTTC. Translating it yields CATSRGSSYEQYF.

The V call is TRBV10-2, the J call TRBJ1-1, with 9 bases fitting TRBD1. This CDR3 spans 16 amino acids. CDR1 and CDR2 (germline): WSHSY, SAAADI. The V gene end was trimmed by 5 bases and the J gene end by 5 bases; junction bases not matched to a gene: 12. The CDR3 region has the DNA TGCGCCAGCAGTATAGGGACAGGGCTAGGTGGAACTGAAGCTTTCTTT. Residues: CASSIGTGLGGTEAFF.

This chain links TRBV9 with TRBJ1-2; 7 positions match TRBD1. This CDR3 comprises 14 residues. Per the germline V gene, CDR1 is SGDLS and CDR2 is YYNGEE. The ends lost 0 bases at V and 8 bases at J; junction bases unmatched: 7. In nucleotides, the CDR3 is TGTGCCAGCAGCGTAGCGGACAGGCGGAGCGGCTACACCTTC. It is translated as CASSVADRRSGYTF.

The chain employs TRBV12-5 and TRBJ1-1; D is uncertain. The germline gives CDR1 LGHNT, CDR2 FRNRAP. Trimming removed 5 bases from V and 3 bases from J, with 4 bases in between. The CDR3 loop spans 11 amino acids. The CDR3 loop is CASGTDTEAFF. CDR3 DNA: TGTGCTAGTGGTACTGACACTGAAGCTTTCTTT.

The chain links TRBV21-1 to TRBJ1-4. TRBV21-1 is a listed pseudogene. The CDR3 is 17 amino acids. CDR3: CASSPPGGRFLNEKLFF. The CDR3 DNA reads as TGTGCCAGCAGCCCTCCGGGGGGGCGATTCCTTAATGAAAAACTGTTTTTT.

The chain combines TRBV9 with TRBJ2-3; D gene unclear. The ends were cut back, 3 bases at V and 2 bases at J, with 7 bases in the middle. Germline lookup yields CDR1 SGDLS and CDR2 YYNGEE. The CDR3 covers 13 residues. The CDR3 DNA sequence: TGTGCCAGCAGCGGGGCGAACACAGATACGCAGTATTTT. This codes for CASSGANTDTQYF.

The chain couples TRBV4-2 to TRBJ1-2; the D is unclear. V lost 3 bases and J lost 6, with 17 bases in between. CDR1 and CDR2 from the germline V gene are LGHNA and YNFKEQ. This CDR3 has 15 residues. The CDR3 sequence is CASSHPREGWDGYTF. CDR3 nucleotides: TGTGCCAGCAGCCACCCCCGGGAGGGATGGGATGGCTACACCTTC.

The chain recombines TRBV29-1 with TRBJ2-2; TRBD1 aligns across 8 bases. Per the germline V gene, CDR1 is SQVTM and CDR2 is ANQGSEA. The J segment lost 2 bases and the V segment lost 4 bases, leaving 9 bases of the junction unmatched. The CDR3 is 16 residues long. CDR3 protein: CSVANPGQVNTGELFF. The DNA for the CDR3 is TGCAGCGTTGCCAACCCGGGACAGGTTAACACCGGGGAGCTGTTTTTT.

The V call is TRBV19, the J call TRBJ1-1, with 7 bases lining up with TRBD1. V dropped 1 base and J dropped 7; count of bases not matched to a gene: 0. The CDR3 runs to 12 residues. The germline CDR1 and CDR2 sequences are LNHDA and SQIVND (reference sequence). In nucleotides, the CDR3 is TGTGCCAGTAGTATAGGGGACAGTGAAGCTTTCTTT. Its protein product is CASSIGDSEAFF.